The clone carrying this TCR beta chain turned up a few times. Unique molecular identifiers were incorporated during preparation of the TCRbeta library. In TCRdb, the PCR reads were re-called with MiXCR into one record per CDR3 protein. Of about 610,000 distinct CDR3 sequences in the sample, roughly 10% were seen once. This record comes from a study of T-cell reconstitution after alpha-beta-depleted transplantation in children. The TCR sequence derives from a human donor who donated a stem cell graft to a child with acute myeloid leukemia. Sequences were derived from PBMCs from the stem cell graft donor, sampled from the stem cell graft.

The CDR3 is CASAEGGAGNTIYF. In nucleotides, the CDR3 is TGCGCCAGCGCTGAAGGGGGCGCTGGAAACACCATATATTTT. The chain couples TRBV5-1 to TRBJ1-3, with 7 positions matching TRBD1. CDR1 and CDR2 from the germline V gene are SGHRS and YFSETQ. CDR3 length: 14 amino acids. Germline trimming cut 7 bases from V and 2 bases from J; bases unmatched to any gene: 6.